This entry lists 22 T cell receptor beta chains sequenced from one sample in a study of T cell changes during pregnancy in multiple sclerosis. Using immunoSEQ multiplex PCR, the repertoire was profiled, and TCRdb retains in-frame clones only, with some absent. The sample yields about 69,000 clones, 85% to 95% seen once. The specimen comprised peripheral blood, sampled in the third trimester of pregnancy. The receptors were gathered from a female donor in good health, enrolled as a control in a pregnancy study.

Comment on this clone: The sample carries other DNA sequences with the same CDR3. This CDR3 reads CASSFTLNTEAFF. The CDR3 DNA sequence: TGTGCCAGCAGCTTCACTCTGAACACTGAAGCTTTCTTT. The genes are TRBV11-3 and TRBJ1-1; D is ambiguous. The CDR3 sequence is 13 residues long. Germline-derived CDR1 and CDR2 are SGHNT and YENEEA. The V gene lost 3 bases and the J gene lost 0 bases, with 5 bases spanning the gap.

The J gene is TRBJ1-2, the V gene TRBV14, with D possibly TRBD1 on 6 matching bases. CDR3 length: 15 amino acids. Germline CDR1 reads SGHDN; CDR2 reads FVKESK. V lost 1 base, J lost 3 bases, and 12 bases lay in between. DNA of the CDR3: TGTGCCAGCAGCCAAGTGGGGGCATTGGACTATGGCTACACCTTC. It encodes CASSQVGALDYGYTF. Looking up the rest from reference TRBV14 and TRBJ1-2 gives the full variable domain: EAGVTQFPSHSVIEKGQTVTLRCDPISGHDNLYWYRRVMGKEIKFLLHFVKESKQDESGMPNNRFLAERTGGTYSTLKVQPAELEDSGVYFCASSQVGALDYGYTFGSGTRLTVV.

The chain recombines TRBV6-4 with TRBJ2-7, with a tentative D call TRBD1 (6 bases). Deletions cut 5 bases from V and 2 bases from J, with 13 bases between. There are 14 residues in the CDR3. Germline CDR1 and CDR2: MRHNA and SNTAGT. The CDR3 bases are TGTGCCAGCAGTCCTGAACAGGGAACCTACGAGCAGTACTTC. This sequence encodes CASSPEQGTYEQYF.

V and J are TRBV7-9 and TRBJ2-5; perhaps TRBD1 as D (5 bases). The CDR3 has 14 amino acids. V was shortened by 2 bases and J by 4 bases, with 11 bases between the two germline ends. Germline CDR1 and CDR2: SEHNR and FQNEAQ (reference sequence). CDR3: CASSLQGARETQYF. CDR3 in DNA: TGTGCCAGCAGCTTACAAGGGGCACGAGAGACCCAGTACTTC.

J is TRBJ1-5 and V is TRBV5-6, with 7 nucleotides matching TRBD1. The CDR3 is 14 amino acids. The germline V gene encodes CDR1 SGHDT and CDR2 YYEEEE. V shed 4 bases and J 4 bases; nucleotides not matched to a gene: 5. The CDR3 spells CASSRGQPNQPQHF. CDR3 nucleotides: TGTGCCAGCAGCCGGGGACAGCCGAATCAGCCCCAGCATTTT.

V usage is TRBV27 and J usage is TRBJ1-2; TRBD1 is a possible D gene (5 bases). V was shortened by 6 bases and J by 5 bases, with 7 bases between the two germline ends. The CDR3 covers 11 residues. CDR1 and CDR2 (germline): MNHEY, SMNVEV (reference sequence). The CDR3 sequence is CASSPGYGYTF. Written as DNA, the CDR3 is TGTGCCAGCAGCCCAGGGTATGGCTACACCTTC.

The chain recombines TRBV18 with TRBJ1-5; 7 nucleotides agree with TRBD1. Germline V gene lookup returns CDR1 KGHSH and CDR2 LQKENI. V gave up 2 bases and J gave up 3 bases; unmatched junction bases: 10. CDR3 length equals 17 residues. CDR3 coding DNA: TGTGCCAGCTCACCATTCGCCAGGGGGTTCGTCAATCAGCCCCAGCATTTT. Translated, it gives CASSPFARGFVNQPQHF.

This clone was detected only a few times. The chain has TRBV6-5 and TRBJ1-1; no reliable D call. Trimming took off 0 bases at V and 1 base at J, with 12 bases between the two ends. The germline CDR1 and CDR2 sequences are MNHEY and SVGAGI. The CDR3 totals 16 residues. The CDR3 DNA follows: TGTGCCAGCAGTTACTCCTCGGCAGCGAGGAACACTGAAGCTTTCTTT. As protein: CASSYSSAARNTEAFF.

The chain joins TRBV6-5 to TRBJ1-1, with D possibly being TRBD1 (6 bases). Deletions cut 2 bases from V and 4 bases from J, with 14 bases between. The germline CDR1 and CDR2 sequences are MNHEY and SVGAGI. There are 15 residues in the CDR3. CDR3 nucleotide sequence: TGTGCCAGCAGTTACCGGGACAACTACCGCACTGAAGCTTTCTTT. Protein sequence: CASSYRDNYRTEAFF.

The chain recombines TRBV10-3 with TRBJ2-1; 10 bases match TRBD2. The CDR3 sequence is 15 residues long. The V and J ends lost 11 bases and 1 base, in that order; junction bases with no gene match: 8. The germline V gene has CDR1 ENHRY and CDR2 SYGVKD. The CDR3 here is CASRLAGPSYNEQFF. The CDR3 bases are TGTGCCTCCAGACTAGCGGGCCCGTCCTACAATGAGCAGTTCTTC.

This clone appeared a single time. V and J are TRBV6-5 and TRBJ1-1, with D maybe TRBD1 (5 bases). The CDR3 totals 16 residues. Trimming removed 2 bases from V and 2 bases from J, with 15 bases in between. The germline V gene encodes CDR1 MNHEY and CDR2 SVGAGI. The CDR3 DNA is TGTGCCAGCAGTTACCAAACGGGGGGAGGAAACACTGAAGCTTTCTTT. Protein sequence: CASSYQTGGGNTEAFF.

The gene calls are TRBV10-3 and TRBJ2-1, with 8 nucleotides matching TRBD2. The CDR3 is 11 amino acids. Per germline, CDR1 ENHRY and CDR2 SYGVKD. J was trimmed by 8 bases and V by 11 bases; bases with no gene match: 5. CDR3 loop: CAVGGADEQFF. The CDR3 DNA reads TGTGCCGTCGGGGGGGCCGATGAGCAGTTCTTC.

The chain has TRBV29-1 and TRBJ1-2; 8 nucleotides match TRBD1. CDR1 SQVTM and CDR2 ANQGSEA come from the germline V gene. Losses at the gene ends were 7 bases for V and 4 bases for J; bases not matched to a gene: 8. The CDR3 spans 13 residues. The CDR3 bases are TGCAGCGCCTCGGACAGGGCGGGCTATGGCTACACCTTC. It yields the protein CSASDRAGYGYTF.

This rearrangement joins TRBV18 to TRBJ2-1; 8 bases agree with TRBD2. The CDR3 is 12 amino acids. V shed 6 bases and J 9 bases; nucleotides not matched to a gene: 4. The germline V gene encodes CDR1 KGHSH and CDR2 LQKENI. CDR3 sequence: CASSSGGTEQFF. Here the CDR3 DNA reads TGTGCCAGCTCCTCGGGGGGGACTGAGCAGTTCTTC.

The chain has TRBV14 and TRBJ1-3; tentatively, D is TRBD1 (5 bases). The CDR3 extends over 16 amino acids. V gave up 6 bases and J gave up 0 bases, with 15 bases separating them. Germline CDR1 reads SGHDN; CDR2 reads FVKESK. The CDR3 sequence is CASRTSGGNSGNTIYF. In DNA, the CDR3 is TGTGCCAGCAGGACAAGTGGGGGGAACTCTGGAAACACCATATATTTT.

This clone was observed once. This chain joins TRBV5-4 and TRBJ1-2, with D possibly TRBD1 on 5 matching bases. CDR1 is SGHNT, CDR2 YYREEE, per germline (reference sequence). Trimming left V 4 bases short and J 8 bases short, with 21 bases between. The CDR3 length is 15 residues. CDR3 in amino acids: CASSEPGGGRRGYTF. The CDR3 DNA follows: TGTGCCAGCAGCGAGCCCGGGGGGGGTCGAAGGGGCTACACCTTC.

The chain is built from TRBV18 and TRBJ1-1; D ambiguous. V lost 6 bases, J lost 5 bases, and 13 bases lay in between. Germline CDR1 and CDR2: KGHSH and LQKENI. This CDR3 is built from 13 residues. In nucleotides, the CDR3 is TGTGCCAGCTCGCGAGGGTGGGGAACTGAAGCTTTCTTT. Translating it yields CASSRGWGTEAFF.

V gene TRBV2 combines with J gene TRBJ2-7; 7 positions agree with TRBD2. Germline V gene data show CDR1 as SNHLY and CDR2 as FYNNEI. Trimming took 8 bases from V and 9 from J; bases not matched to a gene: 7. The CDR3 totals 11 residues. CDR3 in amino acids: CASGEGALQYF. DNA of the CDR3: TGTGCCAGCGGGGAGGGAGCCCTGCAGTACTTC. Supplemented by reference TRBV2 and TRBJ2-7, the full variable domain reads EPEVTQTPSHQVTQMGQEVILRCVPISNHLYFYWYRQILGQKVEFLVSFYNNEISEKSEIFDDQFSVERPDGSNFTLKIRSTKLEDSAMYFCASGEGALQYFGPGTRLTVT.

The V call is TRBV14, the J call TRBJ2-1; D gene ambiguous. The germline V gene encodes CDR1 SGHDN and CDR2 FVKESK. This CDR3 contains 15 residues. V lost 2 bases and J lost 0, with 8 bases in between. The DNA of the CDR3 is TGTGCCAGCAGCCAACGCCTGAGCTCCTACAATGAGCAGTTCTTC. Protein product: CASSQRLSSYNEQFF.

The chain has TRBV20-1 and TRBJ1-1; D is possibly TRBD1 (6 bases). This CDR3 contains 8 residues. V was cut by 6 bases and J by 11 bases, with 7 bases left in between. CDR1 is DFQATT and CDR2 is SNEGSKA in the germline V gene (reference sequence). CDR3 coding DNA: TGCAGTGCGGGGGCTGCTTTCTTT. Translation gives CSAGAAFF.

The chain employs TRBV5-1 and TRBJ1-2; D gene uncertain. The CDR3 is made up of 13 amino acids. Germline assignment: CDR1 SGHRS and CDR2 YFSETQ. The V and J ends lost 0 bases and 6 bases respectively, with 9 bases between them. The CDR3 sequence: CASSLAGSDGYTF. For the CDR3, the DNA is TGCGCCAGCAGCTTGGCGGGGTCGGATGGCTACACCTTC. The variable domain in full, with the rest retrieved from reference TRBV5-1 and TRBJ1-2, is KAGVTQTPRYLIKTRGQQVTLSCSPISGHRSVSWYQQTPGQGLQFLFEYFSETQRNKGNFPGRFSGRQFSNSRSEMNVSTLELGDSALYLCASSLAGSDGYTFGSGTRLTVV.

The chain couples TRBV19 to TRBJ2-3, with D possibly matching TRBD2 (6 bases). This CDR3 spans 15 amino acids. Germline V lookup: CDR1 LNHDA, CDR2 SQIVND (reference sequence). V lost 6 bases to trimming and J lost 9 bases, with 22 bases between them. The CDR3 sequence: CASSPFAGKGWTQYF. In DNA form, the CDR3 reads TGTGCCAGTAGCCCGTTCGCGGGAAAGGGTTGGACGCAGTATTTT.